The rows below give T cell receptor beta chains drawn from one sample of a study of human T cells and chemical hapten exposure. TCRdb analysed the RACE reads with MiXCR anew, one entry per CDR3 protein. The data hold around 190,000 distinct CDR3 sequences, with approximately 20% observed a single time. The sample consisted of whole blood, taken in connection with sensitization to the hapten diphenylcyclopropenone (DPC). The receptor set was obtained from a woman aged 50 to 60 with alopecia areata. Some clones in this sample may be carry-over from other donors' samples. Both conserved end residues are part of each CDR3. The D gene is left open where the match is weak. Expanded clones get a size class; other rows say once, few or many, or leave the size out.

>TRBV7-9|.|.|TRBJ1-1
CASRTGSDTEAFF
TGTGCCAGCAGAACAGGGTCGGACACTGAAGCTTTCTTT
>TRBV5-1|.|.|TRBJ2-7
CASSLGSGTYEQYF
TGCGCCAGCAGCTTGGGTTCAGGGACCTACGAGCAGTACTTC
>TRBV29-1|.|many|TRBJ1-1
CSVQPGPTEAFF
TGCAGCGTTCAGCCAGGGCCCACTGAAGCTTTCTTT
>TRBV5-1|.|few|TRBJ2-5
CASKEIVADRTQYF
TGCGCCAGCAAGGAGATAGTGGCGGATAGGACCCAGTACTTC
>TRBV20-1|.|few|TRBJ2-3
CSASSLDASTDTQYF
TGCAGTGCTAGTAGTCTAGATGCTAGCACAGATACGCAGTATTTT
>TRBV25-1|TRBD1|many|TRBJ1-5
CASSNGGQGYNQPQHF
TGTGCCAGCAGTAATGGCGGACAGGGTTACAATCAGCCCCAGCATTTT
>TRBV20-1|TRBD2|few|TRBJ2-1
CSALPGLAGGEVDNEQFF
TGCAGTGCCTTGCCCGGACTAGCGGGAGGAGAGGTTGACAATGAGCAGTTCTTC
>TRBV5-6|.|few|TRBJ2-1
CASSFGFREQFF
TGTGCCAGCAGCTTCGGCTTCAGGGAGCAGTTCTTC
>TRBV29-1|.|once|TRBJ1-1
CSVVRVMNTEAFF
TGCAGCGTTGTTAGGGTCATGAACACTGAAGCTTTCTTT
>TRBV2|.|.|TRBJ2-7
CASSAYKGGEQYF
TGTGCCAGCAGTGCCTATAAGGGAGGAGAGCAGTACTTC
>TRBV27|.|.|TRBJ2-1
CASSDNSNNEQFF
TGTGCCAGCAGTGATAACTCGAACAATGAGCAGTTCTTC
>TRBV5-6|.|.|TRBJ1-2
CASSWTGTINYGYTF
TGTGCCAGCAGCTGGACCGGGACCATAAACTATGGCTACACCTTC
>TRBV4-2|.|.|TRBJ2-3
CASSQVPAVSTDTQYF
TGTGCCAGCAGCCAAGTACCAGCGGTCAGCACAGATACGCAGTATTTT
>TRBV10-3|.|.|TRBJ2-7
CAISPGTQAYEQYF
TGTGCCATCAGCCCCGGGACCCAAGCCTACGAGCAGTACTTC
>TRBV11-2|TRBD1|.|TRBJ2-1
CASSYRDRVYNEQFF
TGTGCCAGCAGCTACCGGGACAGGGTCTACAATGAGCAGTTCTTC
>TRBV20-1|TRBD1|few|TRBJ2-2
CSARQGASGELFF
TGCAGTGCTAGACAGGGGGCTAGCGGGGAGCTGTTTTTT
>TRBV30|.|few|TRBJ1-1
CAWTRVYGGTEAFF
TGTGCCTGGACCAGGGTCTACGGCGGCACTGAAGCTTTCTTT
>TRBV5-6|TRBD1|few|TRBJ1-1
CASSLGQGGTEAFF
TGTGCCAGCAGCTTGGGACAGGGAGGCACTGAAGCTTTCTTT
>TRBV24-1|TRBD1|many|TRBJ2-1
CATSDSGTGTYNEQFF
TGTGCCACCAGTGATTCCGGGACAGGGACCTACAATGAGCAGTTCTTC
>TRBV5-1|TRBD2|.|TRBJ2-5
CASSLAPGRAGASEETQYF
TGCGCCAGCAGCTTGGCCCCCGGGAGGGCCGGAGCGAGCGAAGAGACCCAGTACTTC
>TRBV11-1|TRBD1|few|TRBJ2-4
CASSSYGQGIAKNIQYF
TGTGCCAGCAGCTCCTACGGACAGGGAATAGCCAAAAACATTCAGTACTTC
>TRBV5-1|TRBD2|few|TRBJ2-5
CASSYGLVQETQYF
TGCGCCAGCAGCTACGGACTAGTTCAAGAGACCCAGTACTTC
>TRBV6-2/TRBV6-3|TRBD2|.|TRBJ2-7
CASKVAGGYEQYF
TGTGCCAGCAAGGTAGCGGGAGGATACGAGCAGTACTTC
>TRBV11-2|.|few|TRBJ2-5
CASSTYSQETQYF
TGTGCCAGCAGCACTTACAGCCAAGAGACCCAGTACTTC
>TRBV12-3/TRBV12-4|TRBD2|.|TRBJ2-2
CASSPSGRGTGELFF
TGTGCCAGCAGTCCTAGCGGGAGGGGCACCGGGGAGCTGTTTTTT
>TRBV6-4|.|many|TRBJ2-1
CASSPISGQGNEQFF
TGTGCCAGCAGTCCGATTTCAGGGCAGGGTAATGAGCAGTTCTTC
>TRBV29-1|TRBD2|.|TRBJ2-1
CSVELVAGEQFF
TGCAGCGTTGAGTTGGTAGCGGGAGAGCAGTTCTTC
>TRBV7-2|.|.|TRBJ2-5
CASSNGGRRTQYF
TGTGCCAGCAGCAATGGTGGGAGACGGACCCAGTACTTC
>TRBV6-5|.|few|TRBJ2-2
CASTERTRTGELFF
TGTGCCAGCACCGAGAGGACGAGGACCGGGGAGCTGTTTTTT
>TRBV20-1|TRBD1|.|TRBJ2-5
CSALRDRGQETQYF
TGCAGTGCTCTCCGGGACAGGGGGCAAGAGACCCAGTACTTC
>TRBV11-2|.|few|TRBJ2-7
CASSLATSSYEQYF
TGTGCCAGCAGCTTGGCCACCAGCTCCTACGAGCAGTACTTC
>TRBV20-1|.|few|TRBJ2-7
CSARGGGLSEQYF
TGCAGTGCTAGAGGGGGCGGTCTAAGCGAGCAGTACTTC
>TRBV2|.|.|TRBJ1-4
CASRGGAVEKLFF
TGTGCCAGCAGAGGGGGTGCGGTTGAAAAACTGTTTTTT
>TRBV7-2|.|few|TRBJ1-2
CASSLDGRYGYTF
TGTGCCAGCAGCTTAGATGGACGGTATGGCTACACCTTC
>TRBV14|.|.|TRBJ2-2
CASSQARANTGELFF
TGTGCCAGCAGCCAGGCCAGGGCGAACACCGGGGAGCTGTTTTTT
>TRBV27|TRBD2|.|TRBJ2-1
CASLRAGGEQFF
TGTGCCAGTTTAAGAGCGGGAGGTGAGCAGTTCTTC
>TRBV10-3|TRBD2|few|TRBJ2-3
CAIRVGLAGGQRTDTQYF
TGTGCCATCAGAGTGGGACTAGCGGGAGGGCAGCGGACAGATACGCAGTATTTT
>TRBV7-2|.|.|TRBJ1-5
CASSLGWVGQPQHF
TGTGCCAGCAGCTTAGGTTGGGTTGGGCAGCCCCAGCATTTT
>TRBV6-5|TRBD1|.|TRBJ1-5
CASRPDRVYQPQHF
TGTGCCAGCAGACCGGACAGGGTTTATCAGCCCCAGCATTTT
>TRBV11-1|.|.|TRBJ2-7
CASSLAQSTGVYSYEQYF
TGTGCCAGCAGCTTAGCGCAATCTACGGGAGTGTATTCCTACGAGCAGTACTTC
>TRBV7-2|.|few|TRBJ1-5
CASSPPGQPQHF
TGTGCCAGCAGCCCTCCAGGGCAGCCCCAGCATTTT
>TRBV29-1|TRBD1|.|TRBJ2-7
CSVATGSSYEQYF
TGCAGCGTTGCGACAGGGAGCTCCTACGAGCAGTACTTC
>TRBV4-2|TRBD1|.|TRBJ1-3
CASSQEGMRGQGYGNTIYF
TGTGCCAGCAGCCAAGAAGGCATGCGCGGACAGGGTTATGGAAACACCATATATTTT
>TRBV3-1|TRBD2|few|TRBJ2-2
CASRLLAGNTGELFF
TGTGCCAGCAGATTACTAGCGGGAAACACCGGGGAGCTGTTTTTT
>TRBV19|TRBD2|few|TRBJ2-1
CASSLRSGLAGREQFF
TGTGCCAGTAGTCTCCGCTCCGGACTAGCGGGACGTGAGCAGTTCTTC
>TRBV5-1|TRBD2|.|TRBJ2-1
CASSSGLAGGLGNNEQFF
TGCGCCAGCAGCTCCGGACTAGCGGGAGGGCTAGGTAACAATGAGCAGTTCTTC
>TRBV6-2/TRBV6-3|.|.|TRBJ1-1
CASSYLQNTEAFF
TGTGCCAGCAGTTACTTGCAGAACACTGAAGCTTTCTTT
>TRBV11-2|.|.|TRBJ1-1
CASSNNQGRLTEAFF
TGTGCCAGCAGTAACAATCAGGGGAGACTCACTGAAGCTTTCTTT